These 13 T cell receptor beta chains share one sample of origin, sequenced in a study of blood T cells in healthy people across ages (dated by TCRdb to about 2015). The library was generated by 5' RACE. Sequencing relied on an Illumina HiSeq 2500. The second PCR ran for about 6 to 12 cycles and used a J-beta primer mix along with a sample-barcoded 5' primer. TCRdb itself trimmed the public reads at Q25 with fastp, ran MiXCR and retained productive beta chains. Merged by CDR3 protein, the rows form single entries marked with the most common genes and DNA. For this sample there are 1.5 million to 2 million distinct CDR3 sequences; 40% to 55% appear just once. Approximately 2% of the sample lies in the top ten. The sequenced sample was blood. The source is a woman between 35 and 50 years old in good health.

Only a few counts were recorded for this clonotype. The chain employs TRBV20-1 and TRBJ2-1, with 8 nucleotides matching TRBD2. Per the germline V gene, CDR1 is DFQATT and CDR2 is SNEGSKA (reference sequence). This CDR3 has 14 residues. With V trimmed by 1 base and J by 7 bases, 6 bases remained unmatched. CDR3 in amino acids: CSARVAGGRNEQFF. The DNA for the CDR3 is TGCAGTGCTAGAGTCGCGGGGGGCCGGAATGAGCAGTTCTTC.

Concerning this clonotype: A much larger clone differs from this one at a single base, so this may be a read error. The V and J genes are TRBV5-6 and TRBJ2-1, with 12 bases lining up with TRBD2. The end of the DNA aligns better with TRBJ2-7, so the J call may be wrong. Germline-derived CDR1 and CDR2 are SGHDT and YYEEEE. CDR3 size: 16 residues. CDR3 nucleotide sequence: TGTGCCAGCAGGGCCGGACTAGCGGGGACGTACAATGAGCAGTACTTC. It codes for CASRAGLAGTYNEQYF.

V usage is TRBV29-1 and J usage is TRBJ1-2, with 7 nucleotides matching TRBD1. J lost 3 bases, V lost 4 bases, and 11 bases had no gene match. Germline V gene sequence: CDR1 SQVTM, CDR2 ANQGSEA. The CDR3 is 15 residues long. As DNA, the CDR3 is TGCAGCGTTGTTCTCGAGGGACAGCAAGACTATGGCTACACCTTC. Residues: CSVVLEGQQDYGYTF.

The rearrangement uses TRBV20-1 and TRBJ1-2; possible D gene TRBD1, 5 bases. Germline V gene sequence: CDR1 DFQATT, CDR2 SNEGSKA (reference sequence). V lost 3 bases, J lost 6 bases, and 17 bases lay in between. This CDR3 region has 14 residues. The CDR3 reads CSASTRRGANGYTF. CDR3 DNA sequence: TGCAGTGCTAGCACCCGGAGGGGCGCGAATGGCTACACCTTC.

The chain recombines TRBV28 with TRBJ2-7, with a tentative D call TRBD1 (5 bases). This CDR3 region has 12 residues. The V gene lost 10 bases and the J gene lost 10 bases, with 20 bases spanning the gap. The germline CDR1 and CDR2 sequences are MDHEN and SYDVKM. The CDR3 is CATRQGSQAQYF. The CDR3 coding sequence is TGTGCCACGCGGCAGGGATCCCAAGCCCAGTACTTC. Complete variable domain (other parts from reference TRBV28 and TRBJ2-7): DVKVTQSSRYLVKRTGEKVFLECVQDMDHENMFWYRQDPGLGLRLIYFSYDVKMKEKGDIPEGYSVSREKKERFSLILESASTNQTSMYLCATRQGSQAQYFGPGTRLTVT.

This clonotype was picked up many times. The chain carries TRBV20-1 and TRBJ2-4; D ambiguous. CDR1 and CDR2 from the germline V gene are DFQATT and SNEGSKA (reference sequence). Deletions cut 0 bases from V and 7 bases from J, with 7 bases between. The CDR3 sequence is 12 residues long. Here the CDR3 reads CSARDSFNIQYF. The DNA of the CDR3 is TGCAGTGCTAGAGACAGTTTCAACATTCAGTACTTC.

This clonotype was recorded a few times. CDR3 coding DNA: TGTGCCAGCAGGAGGAGTGGGAGGACTGCGGACGGCTACACCTTC. Translation gives CASRRSGRTADGYTF. The chain couples TRBV27 to TRBJ1-2; no definite D call. The germline V and J ends were trimmed by 6 bases and 8 bases, with 22 bases remaining between them. Germline V gives CDR1 MNHEY, CDR2 SMNVEV (reference sequence). This CDR3 contains 15 residues.

The gene calls are TRBV6-5 and TRBJ2-1; 8 nucleotides agree with TRBD2. Trimming cost V 1 base and J 2 bases; bases outside gene matches: 4. This CDR3 is built from 16 residues. Per the germline V gene, CDR1 is MNHEY and CDR2 is SVGAGI. CDR3 protein: CASSYFTGGPYNEQFF. CDR3 nucleotides: TGTGCCAGCAGTTACTTTACGGGGGGGCCCTACAATGAGCAGTTCTTC.

The rearrangement joins TRBV24-1 to TRBJ2-3, with D uncertain. V was pared by 7 bases and J by 2 bases, with 12 bases between. The germline gives CDR1 KGHDR, CDR2 SFDVKD. This CDR3 has 14 amino acids. The CDR3 is CATSALRNTDTQYF. Here the CDR3 DNA reads TGTGCCACCAGCGCCCTGAGAAACACAGATACGCAGTATTTT.

This rearrangement joins TRBV10-2 to TRBJ1-5; D may be TRBD1 (5 bases). The CDR3 runs to 15 residues. V was shortened by 0 bases and J by 4 bases, with 10 bases between the two germline ends. Germline CDR1 WSHSY, CDR2 SAAADI. This CDR3 reads CASSESGGSNQPQHF. CDR3 coding DNA: TGCGCCAGCAGTGAGTCTGGGGGATCAAATCAGCCCCAGCATTTT.

The chain links TRBV6-1 to TRBJ2-7; D not certain. Trimming cost V 3 bases and J 2 bases, with 11 bases left between them. CDR1 is MNHNS and CDR2 is SASEGT in the germline V gene. The CDR3 totals 14 residues. The CDR3 protein is CASSESLQPYEQYF. CDR3 DNA: TGTGCCAGCAGTGAGTCTCTACAGCCCTACGAGCAGTACTTC.

This clonotype has only a few counts. CDR3 sequence (DNA): TGTGCCAGCAGTTACTCCGGCGATCCTTGGGGTTTCACAGATACGCAGTATTTT. Its protein is CASSYSGDPWGFTDTQYF. The chain couples TRBV6-5 to TRBJ2-3, with D unclear. V dropped 0 bases and J dropped 2 bases, with 18 bases sitting between them. The CDR3 is made up of 18 amino acids. Germline V lookup: CDR1 MNHEY, CDR2 SVGAGI.

The genes are TRBV7-8 and TRBJ2-5, with TRBD1 as a possible D gene (6 bases). V was clipped by 2 bases and J by 1 base, with 17 bases between them. The CDR3 has 17 residues. From germline, CDR1 is SGHVS and CDR2 FQNEAQ. The CDR3 region is CASSLFAGTRVQETQYF. For the CDR3, the DNA is TGTGCCAGCAGCTTATTTGCCGGGACAAGGGTCCAAGAGACCCAGTACTTC.